Following are 13 T cell receptor beta chains from one sample sequenced in a study of control samples from healthy donors and cancer patients. Assay used: immunoSEQ multiplex PCR; TCRdb lists only in-frame clones, some missing. The table has about 170,000 clones, approximately 90% seen once. Sequencing was done on a sample of blood. The receptors here all came from a man aged 25 to 45 in good health.

The CDR3 sequence: CASSLLAGGMPGGDEQFF. The CDR3 bases are TGTGCCAGCAGCTTACTAGCGGGGGGGATGCCGGGAGGAGATGAGCAGTTCTTC. This chain joins TRBV7-9 and TRBJ2-1, with 12 bases fitting TRBD2. V gave up 2 bases and J gave up 8 bases; unmatched junction bases: 13. Germline CDR1 is SEHNR and CDR2 is FQNEAQ (reference sequence). This CDR3 spans 18 amino acids.

The chain links TRBV9 to TRBJ2-1, with no clear D. The CDR3 is 15 residues long. With 0 bases removed from V and 2 bases from J, the gap between germline ends came to 9 bases. Germline CDR1 and CDR2: SGDLS and YYNGEE. CDR3 DNA sequence: TGTGCCAGCAGCGTAGGGGGTCCTACCTACAATGAGCAGTTCTTC. Encoded protein: CASSVGGPTYNEQFF.

This clone was counted only a few times. The chain links TRBV3-1 (or the pseudogene TRBV3-2) to TRBJ2-5; D might be TRBD1 or TRBD2, each matching 6 bases. The CDR3 consists of 15 residues. Germline CDR1 LGHDT, CDR2 YNNKEL (reference sequence). V lost 6 bases and J lost 4, with 18 bases in between. The CDR3 nucleotides read TGTGCCAGCAGGCAGGAGGGGGTAGGGGGAGAGACCCAGTACTTC. Translation gives CASRQEGVGGETQYF.

V is TRBV2 and J is TRBJ2-7; D remains unclear. Trimming stripped 2 bases from V and 0 bases from J, with 14 bases between. The CDR3 runs to 16 residues. Per germline, CDR1 SNHLY and CDR2 FYNNEI. CDR3 residues: CASSEFTGKSSYEQYF. CDR3 in DNA: TGTGCCAGCAGTGAATTTACTGGGAAGAGCTCCTACGAGCAGTACTTC.

The rearrangement joins TRBV11-2 to TRBJ2-5; D possibly corresponds to TRBD2 (5 bases). The germline V gene has CDR1 SGHAT and CDR2 FQNNGV. V was trimmed by 0 bases and J by 4 bases, leaving 21 bases between them. The CDR3 length is 18 residues. CDR3 bases: TGTGCCAGCAGCTTAGACTCCATTCGGGCCTCCCGGGGAGAGACCCAGTACTTC. It encodes CASSLDSIRASRGETQYF.

A single count supports this clone. Here the CDR3 DNA reads TGTGCCACCATTGTTCCGGGACAGGGTTACGAGCAGTACTTC. Protein: CATIVPGQGYEQYF. This chain joins TRBV2 and TRBJ2-7; 9 bases match TRBD1. The CDR3 runs 14 residues. Trimming took 10 bases from V and 4 from J; bases not matched to a gene: 11. Looked up from germline, CDR1 is SNHLY and CDR2 is FYNNEI.

This clone was picked up one time. Here the CDR3 DNA reads TGTGCCAGCAGCCAATTGCGGGGGACTTATGGCTACACCTTC. Protein sequence: CASSQLRGTYGYTF. The rearrangement links TRBV3-1 (or the pseudogene TRBV3-2) to TRBJ1-2, with D perhaps TRBD1 (5 bases). CDR3 length: 14 amino acids. Germline V gene data show CDR1 as LGHDT and CDR2 as YNNKEL (reference sequence). With 2 bases removed from V and 5 bases from J, the gap between germline ends came to 12 bases.

The genes are TRBV29-1 and TRBJ1-1; tentatively, D is TRBD1 (6 bases). The CDR3 totals 13 residues. CDR1 SQVTM and CDR2 ANQGSEA come from the germline V gene. With 6 bases removed from V and 0 bases from J, the gap between germline ends came to 11 bases. CDR3 coding DNA: TGCAGCGTGCTGACAGGACTGAACACTGAAGCTTTCTTT. Its translation is CSVLTGLNTEAFF.

The V gene is TRBV3-1 (or the pseudogene TRBV3-2), the J gene TRBJ1-1; a possible D gene is TRBD1 (6 bases). Germline loops: CDR1 LGHDT, CDR2 YNNKEL (reference sequence). The CDR3 runs to 13 residues. V gave up 11 bases and J gave up 5 bases, with 18 bases separating them. CDR3 amino acids: CASQGLFWTEAFF. The CDR3 DNA follows: TGTGCCTCACAGGGTCTTTTCTGGACTGAAGCTTTCTTT.

This chain links TRBV27 with TRBJ1-5; no clear D. The CDR3 covers 14 residues. Germline V gives CDR1 MNHEY, CDR2 SMNVEV (reference sequence). Between the trimmed V and J ends, which lost 3 bases and 0 bases, there was a span of 6 bases. Written as DNA, the CDR3 is TGTGCCAGCAGTTTCCAAAATAGCAATCAGCCCCAGCATTTT. This translates into CASSFQNSNQPQHF.

This clone is a singleton in its sample. The V and J genes are TRBV3-1 (or the pseudogene TRBV3-2) and TRBJ2-1; TRBD2 agrees at 7 bases. Trimming cost V 0 bases and J 0 bases; bases outside gene matches: 5. Germline CDR1 reads LGHDT; CDR2 reads YNNKEL (reference sequence). The CDR3 runs to 17 residues. CDR3 bases: TGTGCCAGCAGCCAAGACGTGGGACTAAGCTCCTACAATGAGCAGTTCTTC. Its protein is CASSQDVGLSSYNEQFF.

The chain recombines TRBV27 with TRBJ2-1, with D perhaps TRBD1 (6 bases). The CDR3 runs to 14 residues. V lost 7 bases and J lost 4, with 14 bases in between. The V gene's germline CDR1 is MNHEY and CDR2 SMNVEV (reference sequence). CDR3 nucleotides: TGTGCCAGCACATCCCGGGACACGTACAATGAGCAGTTCTTC. Translating it yields CASTSRDTYNEQFF.

The chain combines TRBV19 with TRBJ1-6; possible D gene TRBD1, 5 bases. There are 16 residues in the CDR3. CDR1 and CDR2 (germline): LNHDA, SQIVND (reference sequence). V was clipped by 9 bases and J by 7 bases, with 22 bases between them. The CDR3 coding sequence is TGTGCCAGCAGCTTGACGGGACGGATCGAGAATTCACCCCTCCACTTT. This sequence encodes CASSLTGRIENSPLHF.